The next 21 T cell receptor beta chains were all read from a single sample in a study of shared clonotypes between healthy human individuals. Profiled with immunoSEQ multiplex PCR; TCRdb holds only in-frame clones, not every one. The data hold some 2,500,000 clones, with under 95% observed a single time. Sequencing was done on a sample of naive CD4+ T cells from PBMCs. Specified subset: CD45RA+ positively selected. The receptors derive from a young man in good health. Some clones in this sample may be carry-over from other donors' samples.

The chain employs TRBV7-2 and TRBJ1-1; D possibly corresponds to TRBD1 (6 bases). V dropped 2 bases and J dropped 6 bases, with 7 bases sitting between them. This CDR3 comprises 12 residues. Germline V gene sequence: CDR1 SGHTA, CDR2 FQGNSA. CDR3 nucleotides: TGTGCCAGCAGCTTAAACAGGGCTGAAGCTTTCTTT. Amino acids: CASSLNRAEAFF.

The rearrangement links TRBV28 to TRBJ2-1; TRBD1 aligns across 7 bases. The CDR3 totals 15 residues. Germline V lookup: CDR1 MDHEN, CDR2 SYDVKM. V trimming: 3 bases; J trimming: 3 bases; junction bases outside the gene matches: 5. CDR3 residues: CASSLSTGFYNEQFF. CDR3 bases: TGTGCCAGCAGTTTGTCGACAGGGTTCTACAATGAGCAGTTCTTC. Based on the CDR3 plus reference TRBV28 and TRBJ2-1, the full variable domain is DVKVTQSSRYLVKRTGEKVFLECVQDMDHENMFWYRQDPGLGLRLIYFSYDVKMKEKGDIPEGYSVSREKKERFSLILESASTNQTSMYLCASSLSTGFYNEQFFGPGTRLTVL.

The chain has TRBV5-1 and TRBJ2-1; D is perhaps TRBD2 (6 bases). This CDR3 spans 18 amino acids. Germline loops: CDR1 SGHRS, CDR2 YFSETQ. The ends were cut back, 4 bases at V and 7 bases at J, with 27 bases in the middle. The chain's CDR3 is CASSLGGVGRERENEQFF. In DNA form, the CDR3 reads TGCGCCAGCAGCCTCGGTGGGGTGGGGCGGGAAAGAGAAAATGAGCAGTTCTTC.

The V and J genes are TRBV7-2 and TRBJ1-3, with D unclear. This CDR3 is 13 amino acids long. Trimming cost V 7 bases and J 4 bases, with 11 bases left between them. Germline V gene data show CDR1 as SGHTA and CDR2 as FQGNSA. CDR3 protein: CASTQTPGNTIYF. CDR3 DNA sequence: TGTGCCAGCACTCAGACCCCCGGAAACACCATATATTTT.

The chain couples TRBV7-9 to TRBJ2-7; D call uncertain. From germline, CDR1 is SEHNR and CDR2 FQNEAQ (reference sequence). This CDR3 region has 15 residues. Trimming took 4 bases from V and 6 from J, leaving 19 bases between them. CDR3 residues: CASSSPRNVGGEQYF. The CDR3 DNA reads TGTGCCAGCAGCTCACCGAGAAACGTAGGTGGCGAGCAGTACTTC.

This clone was observed a handful of times. The V call is TRBV7-9, the J call TRBJ1-1; 9 nucleotides align to TRBD1. The CDR3 contains 14 residues. V was clipped by 4 bases and J by 7 bases; unmatched bases: 7. Germline CDR1 reads SEHNR; CDR2 reads FQNEAQ (reference sequence). CDR3 residues: CASSSRQGGNEAFF. The DNA of the CDR3 is TGTGCCAGCAGCTCAAGACAGGGGGGAAATGAAGCTTTCTTT.

The chain combines TRBV5-1 with TRBJ2-2, with 7 bases that match TRBD1. Germline V CDR1 and CDR2: SGHRS, YFSETQ. The CDR3 runs 16 residues. V lost 2 bases, J lost 3 bases, and 7 bases stayed unmatched. The CDR3 sequence is CASSFVRDRDTGELFF. The DNA of the CDR3 is TGCGCCAGCAGCTTCGTCCGGGACAGAGACACCGGGGAGCTGTTTTTT.

The rearrangement links TRBV7-8 to TRBJ2-7; 8 positions agree with TRBD2. The junction had 11 bases not matched to a gene; V was cut back by 2 bases and J by 2 bases. This CDR3 has 17 amino acids. Germline lookup yields CDR1 SGHVS and CDR2 FQNEAQ. The CDR3 nucleotides are TGTGCCAGCAGCTTATGGTCCGTACCGGGAGGGACCTACGAGCAGTACTTC. It specifies CASSLWSVPGGTYEQYF.

This clone was counted a single time. Within the sample, other DNA sequences also encode this same CDR3. This chain connects TRBV5-4 to TRBJ2-7; TRBD2 agrees at 11 bases. The CDR3 is made up of 14 amino acids. Germline trimming cut 4 bases from V and 3 bases from J; bases unmatched to any gene: 3. CDR1 and CDR2 (germline): SGHNT, YYREEE (reference sequence). The CDR3 nucleotides are TGTGCCAGCAGCCCAGGGACTAGCGGCTACGAGCAGTACTTC. It codes for CASSPGTSGYEQYF.

The count of this clone is one. The rearrangement uses TRBV5-4 and TRBJ2-5; D call uncertain. Per the germline V gene, CDR1 is SGHNT and CDR2 is YYREEE (reference sequence). The ends were cut back, 4 bases at V and 4 bases at J, with 14 bases in the middle. The CDR3 length is 14 residues. The CDR3 DNA follows: TGTGCCAGCAGCCTCATAACGGTTCTAGAGACCCAGTACTTC. Its protein product is CASSLITVLETQYF.

With regard to this clone: Other DNA sequences within the sample encode an identical CDR3. CDR3 residues: CASSLVGGDGYTF. The CDR3 bases are TGTGCCAGCAGCTTAGTGGGGGGCGATGGCTACACCTTC. The chain carries TRBV5-4 and TRBJ1-2; D is perhaps TRBD1 (6 bases). Per the germline V gene, CDR1 is SGHNT and CDR2 is YYREEE (reference sequence). V gave up 2 bases and J gave up 6 bases, with 11 bases separating them. This CDR3 spans 13 amino acids.

The chain has TRBV28 and TRBJ1-4; D is ambiguous. Trimming shortened V by 4 bases and J by 11 bases, and 17 bases separated the two germline ends. Germline loops: CDR1 MDHEN, CDR2 SYDVKM. The CDR3 has 14 residues. The CDR3 region has the DNA TGTGCCAGCAGTTCGGGCCATGTCCGTGGGAAACTGTTTTTT. It codes for CASSSGHVRGKLFF. The full variable domain, rest sourced from reference TRBV28 and TRBJ1-4, is DVKVTQSSRYLVKRTGEKVFLECVQDMDHENMFWYRQDPGLGLRLIYFSYDVKMKEKGDIPEGYSVSREKKERFSLILESASTNQTSMYLCASSSGHVRGKLFFGSGTQLSVL.

The chain employs TRBV9 and TRBJ2-7; D perhaps matches TRBD1 (5 bases). Germline-derived CDR1 and CDR2 are SGDLS and YYNGEE. Trimming pared 7 bases from V and 1 base from J, leaving 15 bases between. CDR3 length: 14 residues. The CDR3 region has the DNA TGTGCCAGCTCCCCTGTAACAGGATCCTACGAGCAGTACTTC. Its translation is CASSPVTGSYEQYF. Full variable domain (rest looked up from reference TRBV9 and TRBJ2-7): DSGVTQTPKHLITATGQRVTLRCSPRSGDLSVYWYQQSLDQGLQFLIQYYNGEERAKGNILERFSAQQFPDLHSELNLSSLELGDSALYFCASSPVTGSYEQYFGPGTRLTVT.

This chain connects TRBV27 to TRBJ1-5; D not certain. The CDR3 runs 16 residues. The germline V and J ends were trimmed by 2 bases and 8 bases, with 19 bases remaining between them. The germline CDR1 and CDR2 sequences are MNHEY and SMNVEV (reference sequence). The CDR3 here is CASSLRVPSGDKPQHF. The CDR3 DNA reads TGTGCCAGCAGTTTAAGGGTACCCTCGGGAGATAAGCCCCAGCATTTT.

The chain employs TRBV7-2 and TRBJ2-3; no clear D gene. Germline CDR1 and CDR2: SGHTA and FQGNSA. The V end lost 2 bases, the J end lost 2 bases, and 14 bases lay between the germline ends. The CDR3 is made up of 16 amino acids. The CDR3 loop reads CASSLYGSQLTDTQYF. In nucleotides, the CDR3 is TGTGCCAGCAGCTTATATGGGTCCCAGCTCACAGATACGCAGTATTTT.

The chain links TRBV7-2 to TRBJ1-3, with 7 bases that match TRBD1. The CDR3 is made up of 14 amino acids. The V and J ends lost 1 base and 4 bases, in that order; junction bases with no gene match: 1. In germline, CDR1 is SGHTA, CDR2 FQGNSA. CDR3 residues: CASSLGDRGNTIYF. CDR3 nucleotide sequence: TGTGCCAGCAGCTTAGGGGACAGAGGAAACACCATATATTTT.

CDR3 amino acids: CASSFFRSEYSNQPQHF. The CDR3 nucleotides are TGTGCCAGCAGCTTTTTCCGGTCAGAGTATAGCAATCAGCCCCAGCATTTT. This chain uses TRBV7-9 with TRBJ1-5; the D is unclear. CDR1 is SEHNR and CDR2 is FQNEAQ in the germline V gene (reference sequence). The CDR3 has 17 residues. Trimming left V 3 bases short and J 0 bases short, with 15 bases between. Full variable domain (outside the CDR3, taken from reference TRBV7-9 and TRBJ1-5): DTGVSQNPRHKITKRGQNVTFRCDPISEHNRLYWYRQTLGQGPEFLTYFQNEAQLEKSRLLSDRFSAERPKGSFSTLEIQRTEQGDSAMYLCASSFFRSEYSNQPQHFGDGTRLSIL.

J is TRBJ1-3 and V is TRBV18; 7 nucleotides agree with TRBD1. V trimming: 3 bases; J trimming: 0 bases; junction bases outside the gene matches: 5. The length of the CDR3 is 16 residues. The germline gives CDR1 KGHSH, CDR2 LQKENI. CDR3 sequence: CASSPRDSSSGNTIYF. For the CDR3, the DNA is TGTGCCAGCTCACCCCGGGACAGCAGCTCTGGAAACACCATATATTTT.

This chain joins TRBV15 and TRBJ2-1, with a tentative D call TRBD1 (6 bases). V lost 5 bases and J 3 bases, leaving 14 bases between the germline ends. The CDR3 contains 15 residues. CDR1 and CDR2 (germline): LNHNV, YYDKDF (reference sequence). The CDR3 nucleotides are TGTGCCACCAGCGTGGGAACAGGGAACTACAATGAGCAGTTCTTC. Translated: CATSVGTGNYNEQFF.

Here the CDR3 reads CASSRDRGLFF. The CDR3 nucleotides are TGTGCCAGCAGCCGCGACAGGGGGCTGTTTTTT. The chain uses TRBV7-9 and TRBJ1-4, with 9 bases lining up with TRBD1. This CDR3 has 11 residues. Trimming cost V 5 bases and J 14 bases; bases outside gene matches: 3. Germline lookup yields CDR1 SEHNR and CDR2 FQNEAQ (reference sequence).

The chain couples TRBV6-6 to TRBJ2-1; 10 nucleotides agree with TRBD2. V lost 6 bases and J lost 4; bases outside the gene matches: 6. Per germline, CDR1 MNHNY and CDR2 SVGAGI (reference sequence). CDR3 length: 15 amino acids. CDR3 in DNA: TGTGCCAGCAGGACTCCGGGACTAGCGTACAATGAGCAGTTCTTC. This translates into CASRTPGLAYNEQFF.